These T cell receptor beta chains were read from a single sample in a study of long-term antiretroviral therapy in people with HIV. TCRdb's table, derived via immunoSEQ multiplex PCR, lists solely in-frame clones and lacks some. Of some 35,000 clones in the sample, about four fifths were seen once. The specimen was unsorted PBMCs, collected 3 years after starting antiretroviral therapy. The source is a man aged 50-60 years with HIV. CDR3s include the opening cysteine and the closing phenylalanine or tryptophan. Each record gives: J gene, D gene, clone size, V gene, CDR3 DNA, CDR3 protein. The D gene is left open where the match is weak. The size of a clone is reported for some rows only, either as once, few or many, or as a class for expanded clones.

j_gene: TRBJ2-5
d_gene: TRBD2
abundance: NA
v_gene: TRBV9
CDR3nt: TGTGCCAGCAGCGTAGTAGCGGGAGGGCCGGAGGAGACCCAGTACTTC
CDR3aa: CASSVVAGGPEETQYF

j_gene: TRBJ2-2
d_gene: TRBD1
abundance: NA
v_gene: TRBV18
CDR3nt: TGTGCCAGCTCACCCAACAGGGGTACAAACACCGGGGAGCTGTTTTTT
CDR3aa: CASSPNRGTNTGELFF

j_gene: TRBJ2-7
d_gene: NA
abundance: NA
v_gene: TRBV4-3
CDR3nt: TGCGCCAGCAGCCAAGATAGGAATCCTACCTACGAGCAGTACTTC
CDR3aa: CASSQDRNPTYEQYF

j_gene: TRBJ2-5
d_gene: NA
abundance: NA
v_gene: TRBV11-3
CDR3nt: TGTGCCAGCAGCTTAGGTGCCTCCTGGGGAGAGACCCAGTACTTC
CDR3aa: CASSLGASWGETQYF

j_gene: TRBJ2-7
d_gene: TRBD2
abundance: NA
v_gene: TRBV29-1
CDR3nt: TGCAGCGTTGCACTAGCGGGGGAATCCTACGAGCAGTACTTC
CDR3aa: CSVALAGESYEQYF

j_gene: TRBJ1-1
d_gene: TRBD1
abundance: NA
v_gene: TRBV5-5
CDR3nt: TGTGCCAGCAGCTTGGAGGCCAGGGGGGCTGAAGCTTTCTTT
CDR3aa: CASSLEARGAEAFF

j_gene: TRBJ2-2
d_gene: NA
abundance: NA
v_gene: TRBV7-9
CDR3nt: TGTGCCAGCTGGGTCCCAGGGCTGAGGGACACCGGGGAGCTGTTTTTT
CDR3aa: CASWVPGLRDTGELFF

j_gene: TRBJ2-5
d_gene: TRBD2
abundance: NA
v_gene: TRBV5-6
CDR3nt: TGTGCCAGCAGCGCGGGGGGGGTACGTCAAGAGACCCAGTACTTC
CDR3aa: CASSAGGVRQETQYF

j_gene: TRBJ2-7
d_gene: TRBD1
abundance: once
v_gene: TRBV27
CDR3nt: TGTGCCAGCAGTTTATCGGCAGGGGGCTACGAGCAGTACTTC
CDR3aa: CASSLSAGGYEQYF

j_gene: TRBJ2-7
d_gene: NA
abundance: NA
v_gene: TRBV10-3
CDR3nt: TGTGCCATCAGCCCATTGACAGGTGGGACCTACGAGCAGTACTTC
CDR3aa: CAISPLTGGTYEQYF

j_gene: TRBJ2-1
d_gene: NA
abundance: NA
v_gene: TRBV27
CDR3nt: TGTGCCAGCAGCACCTCTCGGGTTAATGAGCAGTTCTTC
CDR3aa: CASSTSRVNEQFF

j_gene: TRBJ2-1
d_gene: TRBD2
abundance: NA
v_gene: TRBV27
CDR3nt: TGTGCCAGCAGTTCCCTGACTAGCGGGGGGGGCAATGAGCAGTTCTTC
CDR3aa: CASSSLTSGGGNEQFF

j_gene: TRBJ2-1
d_gene: NA
abundance: NA
v_gene: TRBV11-2
CDR3nt: TGTGCCAGCAGCTTAGATTACGGGGGCTACAATGAGCAGTTCTTC
CDR3aa: CASSLDYGGYNEQFF

j_gene: TRBJ2-7
d_gene: NA
abundance: few
v_gene: TRBV10-2
CDR3nt: TGCGCCAGCAGTGACCCCGGGGGCGGGAGCTCCTACGAGCAGTACTTC
CDR3aa: CASSDPGGGSSYEQYF

j_gene: TRBJ1-3
d_gene: NA
abundance: few
v_gene: TRBV4-3
CDR3nt: TGCGCCAGCAGCCTTAGCTCTGGAAACACCATATATTTT
CDR3aa: CASSLSSGNTIYF

j_gene: TRBJ2-2
d_gene: TRBD2
abundance: NA
v_gene: TRBV4-2
CDR3nt: TGTGCCAGCAGCCAGGGGACTAGCGGGGGGGGTCGAACCGGGGAGCTGTTTTTT
CDR3aa: CASSQGTSGGGRTGELFF

j_gene: TRBJ2-5
d_gene: TRBD1
abundance: NA
v_gene: TRBV18
CDR3nt: TGTGCCAGCTCACCATCCTGGGACAGGCGGCAAGAGACCCAGTACTTC
CDR3aa: CASSPSWDRRQETQYF

j_gene: TRBJ2-7
d_gene: NA
abundance: NA
v_gene: TRBV7-2
CDR3nt: TGTGCCAGCAGCCTCCGGGTGGGAAACAACGAGCAGTACTTC
CDR3aa: CASSLRVGNNEQYF

j_gene: TRBJ2-3
d_gene: TRBD1
abundance: NA
v_gene: TRBV5-4
CDR3nt: TGTGCCAGCAGACCCACAGGGGGTCGGACAGATACGCAGTATTTT
CDR3aa: CASRPTGGRTDTQYF

j_gene: TRBJ2-2
d_gene: TRBD1
abundance: few
v_gene: TRBV28
CDR3nt: TGTGCCAGCAGTTTATCAGGGACAGGGGAGGCCGGGGAGCTGTTTTTT
CDR3aa: CASSLSGTGEAGELFF

j_gene: TRBJ2-7
d_gene: TRBD1
abundance: NA
v_gene: TRBV27
CDR3nt: TGTGCCAGCAGTTCCCCGGGACAGGGATACTACGAGCAGTACTTC
CDR3aa: CASSSPGQGYYEQYF

j_gene: TRBJ2-7
d_gene: TRBD2
abundance: NA
v_gene: TRBV11-2
CDR3nt: TGTGCCAGCAGCTTAGGACTAGCGGGGGGCAAAAGCTCCTACGAGCAGTACTTC
CDR3aa: CASSLGLAGGKSSYEQYF

j_gene: TRBJ2-1
d_gene: NA
abundance: few
v_gene: TRBV15
CDR3nt: TGTGCCACCAGCGTCAGCGGCCCGTACAATGAGCAGTTCTTC
CDR3aa: CATSVSGPYNEQFF

j_gene: TRBJ2-1
d_gene: NA
abundance: NA
v_gene: TRBV5-1
CDR3nt: TGCGCCAGCAGCGAACGGACGGTGGGCGAGCAGTTCTTC
CDR3aa: CASSERTVGEQFF

j_gene: TRBJ2-7
d_gene: TRBD1
abundance: medium-sized
v_gene: TRBV4-3
CDR3nt: TGCGCCAGCAGCCAAAGGACAGGGAGGGAGCAGTACTTC
CDR3aa: CASSQRTGREQYF

j_gene: TRBJ1-2
d_gene: NA
abundance: NA
v_gene: TRBV6-5
CDR3nt: TGTGCCAGCAGTTGGGACCAAGGCGGCTACACCTTC
CDR3aa: CASSWDQGGYTF

j_gene: TRBJ2-3
d_gene: TRBD1
abundance: NA
v_gene: TRBV19
CDR3nt: TGTGCCAGTAGTATCAGCCAGGGGGCGAAGGGAGATACGCAGTATTTT
CDR3aa: CASSISQGAKGDTQYF

j_gene: TRBJ1-6
d_gene: NA
abundance: NA
v_gene: TRBV9
CDR3nt: TGTGCCAGCAGCGTAGGGCAGGAACCTAATTCACCCCTCCACTTT
CDR3aa: CASSVGQEPNSPLHF

j_gene: TRBJ1-1
d_gene: TRBD1
abundance: NA
v_gene: TRBV29-1
CDR3nt: TGCAGCGCCGACAGGGCCCACAACCCCCGGGAGGCTTTCTTT
CDR3aa: CSADRAHNPREAFF